The 23 T cell receptor beta chains below come from one sample, sequenced in a study of CD8 T cells in Susac syndrome. A quantity of roughly 0.5 to 1 ug RNA underwent reverse transcription using random hexamers. TCRdb re-called the immunoSEQ multiplex PCR reads through MiXCR, storing one row per CDR3 protein. The table records about 100,000 distinct CDR3 sequences, roughly 96% of them present only once. The source material was CD8+ T cells from PBMCs. The source is a human donor with Susac syndrome.

This clonotype was observed a single time. This rearrangement joins TRBV29-1 to TRBJ2-1; no definite D call. This CDR3 comprises 11 residues. Germline V gene data show CDR1 as SQVTM and CDR2 as ANQGSEA. V was clipped by 7 bases and J by 4 bases, with 8 bases between them. CDR3 in amino acids: CSAALYNEQFF. The DNA of the CDR3 is TGCAGCGCTGCCCTTTACAATGAGCAGTTCTTC.

The chain links TRBV20-1 to TRBJ2-1; no firm D call. Germline V gene lookup returns CDR1 DFQATT and CDR2 SNEGSKA (reference sequence). The CDR3 spans 15 residues. V shed 4 bases and J shed 0 bases, with 13 bases lying between them. CDR3 bases: TGCAGTGCTAAAACCGCTCCGAGCTCCTACAATGAGCAGTTCTTC. Translated, it gives CSAKTAPSSYNEQFF.

The chain combines TRBV29-1 with TRBJ2-7, with a tentative D call TRBD1 (6 bases). Germline V CDR1 and CDR2: SQVTM, ANQGSEA. The length of the CDR3 is 14 residues. Trimming took off 3 bases at V and 2 bases at J, with 14 bases between the two ends. CDR3 sequence reads: CSVEVSGATYEQYF. Here the CDR3 DNA reads TGCAGCGTTGAGGTTTCAGGGGCAACCTACGAGCAGTACTTC.

V usage is TRBV10-2 and J usage is TRBJ2-4; D unresolved. V dropped 2 bases and J dropped 9 bases, with 5 bases sitting between them. Per the germline V gene, CDR1 is WSHSY and CDR2 is SAAADI. The CDR3 extends over 11 amino acids. Here the CDR3 DNA reads TGCGCCAGCAGTGAGATCGCCATTCAGTACTTC. It is translated as CASSEIAIQYF.

The chain employs TRBV12-3 or TRBV12-4 and TRBJ1-1; 8 nucleotides line up with TRBD1. The CDR3 runs to 16 residues. V gave up 5 bases and J gave up 4 bases; unmatched junction bases: 12. CDR3 region: CASSPGQGRYSTEAFF. CDR3 nucleotides: TGTGCCAGCAGTCCAGGACAGGGAAGGTACAGCACTGAAGCTTTCTTT.

A single count supports this clonotype. The genes are TRBV14 and TRBJ2-7; D ambiguous. CDR1 and CDR2 from the germline V gene are SGHDN and FVKESK. This CDR3 spans 15 amino acids. Trimming cost V 2 bases and J 0 bases, with 11 bases left between them. The CDR3 nucleotides read TGTGCCAGCAGCCAAAATTTTGGAAGCTCCTACGAGCAGTACTTC. Its protein product is CASSQNFGSSYEQYF.

This chain connects TRBV27 to TRBJ2-3; TRBD2 is a possible D gene (6 bases). The CDR3 has 14 residues. V lost 6 bases and J 1 base, leaving 11 bases between the germline ends. CDR1 MNHEY and CDR2 SMNVEV come from the germline V gene (reference sequence). The CDR3 reads CASSSAGGTDTQYF. Written as DNA, the CDR3 is TGTGCCAGCAGCTCAGCGGGTGGCACAGATACGCAGTATTTT.

This chain links TRBV29-1 with TRBJ1-5, with D tentatively TRBD1 (5 bases). The CDR3 is 13 amino acids. With 6 bases removed from V and 4 bases from J, the gap between germline ends came to 13 bases. The germline V gene encodes CDR1 SQVTM and CDR2 ANQGSEA. CDR3 amino acids: CSVRGGTNQPQHF. The CDR3 DNA reads TGCAGCGTCCGGGGGGGAACTAATCAGCCCCAGCATTTT. The complete variable domain, with remaining parts taken from reference TRBV29-1 and TRBJ1-5, reads SAVISQKPSRDICQRGTSLTIQCQVDSQVTMMFWYRQQPGQSLTLIATANQGSEATYESGFVIDKFPISRPNLTFSTLTVSNMSPEDSSIYLCSVRGGTNQPQHFGDGTRLSIL.

The chain employs TRBV3-1 and TRBJ1-2; D is undetermined. The V and J ends lost 0 bases and 4 bases respectively, with 12 bases between them. CDR1 is LGHDT, CDR2 YNNKEL, per germline (reference sequence). The CDR3 has 15 residues. CDR3 bases: TGTGCCAGCAGCCAAGATCAGTTAGGCGTCTATGGCTACACCTTC. It translates to CASSQDQLGVYGYTF.

The chain recombines TRBV18 with TRBJ2-7; possible D gene TRBD1, 5 bases. Trimming stripped 2 bases from V and 3 bases from J, with 8 bases between. The germline V gene encodes CDR1 KGHSH and CDR2 LQKENI. CDR3 length: 13 amino acids. The CDR3 here is CASSPGQLYEQYF. In DNA, the CDR3 is TGTGCCAGCTCACCAGGACAACTCTACGAGCAGTACTTC.

CDR3 nucleotides: TGTGCCACCAGCCTGGACAGTGTCATCGGGAGGGCCCAGTACTTC. It yields the protein CATSLDSVIGRAQYF. The chain combines TRBV15 with TRBJ2-5; TRBD2 agrees at 8 bases. The CDR3 length is 15 residues. Germline trimming cut 5 bases from V and 9 bases from J; bases unmatched to any gene: 14. The germline V gene encodes CDR1 LNHNV and CDR2 YYDKDF (reference sequence).

The rearrangement joins TRBV9 to TRBJ2-2; 12 bases line up with TRBD2. The CDR3 has 16 residues. V gave up 0 bases and J gave up 6 bases; unmatched junction bases: 3. Looked up from germline, CDR1 is SGDLS and CDR2 is YYNGEE. The CDR3 sequence is CASSVGLAGVAGELFF. As DNA, the CDR3 is TGTGCCAGCAGCGTAGGACTAGCGGGAGTCGCCGGGGAGCTGTTTTTT.

The gene calls are TRBV6-5 and TRBJ1-1, with TRBD1 identical over 7 bases. Per the germline V gene, CDR1 is MNHEY and CDR2 is SVGAGI. This CDR3 has 15 residues. The ends lost 5 bases at V and 3 bases at J; junction bases unmatched: 9. The CDR3 sequence is CASSGLRGTHTEAFF. DNA for the CDR3: TGTGCCAGCAGTGGACTCAGGGGGACCCACACTGAAGCTTTCTTT.

V and J are TRBV2 and TRBJ2-5, with 7 nucleotides matching TRBD1. From germline, CDR1 is SNHLY and CDR2 FYNNEI. Germline trimming cut 6 bases from V and 2 bases from J; bases unmatched to any gene: 0. This CDR3 has 12 amino acids. CDR3 region: CASRGQQETQYF. DNA for the CDR3: TGTGCCAGCAGGGGACAGCAAGAGACCCAGTACTTC.

This clonotype was found once. The V call is TRBV20-1, the J call TRBJ2-5; the match to TRBD1 covers 7 bases. Germline V gene sequence: CDR1 DFQATT, CDR2 SNEGSKA (reference sequence). This CDR3 region has 13 residues. Trimming took 4 bases from V and 1 from J; bases not matched to a gene: 3. The chain's CDR3 is CSATGTVQETQYF. CDR3 coding DNA: TGCAGTGCTACCGGGACAGTCCAAGAGACCCAGTACTTC.

The chain joins TRBV7-3 to TRBJ2-5; 11 bases align to TRBD2. J gave up 2 bases and V 5 bases, and 7 bases lay outside the gene matches. There are 16 residues in the CDR3. Germline loops: CDR1 SGHTA, CDR2 FQGTGA. As DNA, the CDR3 is TGTGCCAGCAGCATAGGGACTAGCGGCCCTCAAGAGACCCAGTACTTC. It encodes CASSIGTSGPQETQYF.

The J gene is TRBJ1-1, the V gene TRBV20-1; the match to TRBD1 covers 8 bases. CDR3 length: 15 amino acids. Germline CDR1 and CDR2: DFQATT and SNEGSKA (reference sequence). The V segment lost 3 bases and the J segment 0 bases; nucleotides outside the gene matches: 6. CDR3 DNA: TGCAGTGCTAGGACACAGGGGGTCATGAACACTGAAGCTTTCTTT. Translating gives CSARTQGVMNTEAFF.

This chain connects TRBV25-1 to TRBJ2-5; 7 bases match TRBD2. The CDR3 is made up of 15 amino acids. CDR1 MGHDK and CDR2 SYGVNS come from the germline V gene. V shed 1 base and J 4 bases; nucleotides not matched to a gene: 6. DNA for the CDR3: TGTGCCAGCAGTGAATGGGAGGGGATCGGAGAGACCCAGTACTTC. It yields the protein CASSEWEGIGETQYF. The full variable domain, its missing parts supplied by reference TRBV25-1 and TRBJ2-5, is EADIYQTPRYLVIGTGKKITLECSQTMGHDKMYWYQQDPGMELHLIHYSYGVNSTEKGDLSSESTVSRIRTEHFPLTLESARPSHTSQYLCASSEWEGIGETQYFGPGTRLLVL.

This clonotype was picked up one time. The chain employs TRBV28 and TRBJ2-5, with 7 bases that match TRBD2. Germline V lookup: CDR1 MDHEN, CDR2 SYDVKM. The CDR3 extends over 14 amino acids. V dropped 5 bases and J dropped 3; count of bases not matched to a gene: 6. CDR3 region: CASSGLGLEETQYF. The CDR3 DNA is TGTGCCAGCAGTGGGTTAGGACTAGAAGAGACCCAGTACTTC.

This rearrangement joins TRBV12-3 or TRBV12-4 to TRBJ2-3; TRBD2 matches 12 bases. The trim removed 4 bases at V and 4 bases at J, leaving 3 bases unmatched. CDR3 length equals 15 residues. This CDR3 is CASSSSGGASDTQYF. CDR3 DNA: TGTGCCAGCAGTTCTAGCGGGGGGGCCTCAGATACGCAGTATTTT.

The V call is TRBV20-1, the J call TRBJ2-4, with 10 bases aligning to TRBD2. In germline, CDR1 is DFQATT, CDR2 SNEGSKA (reference sequence). V lost 6 bases, J lost 1 base, and 3 bases stayed unmatched. This CDR3 is built from 14 residues. CDR3 in DNA: TGCAGTGCGTCTAGCGGGGGTGCCAAAAACATTCAGTACTTC. Encoded protein: CSASSGGAKNIQYF.

V and J are TRBV23-1 and TRBJ1-3; D is unclear. Being an ORF, TRBV23-1 has a function that is uncertain. This CDR3 comprises 16 residues. V was pared by 4 bases and J by 7 bases, with 20 bases between. The CDR3 spells CASSPPGRVGINTIYF. DNA of the CDR3: TGCGCCAGCAGTCCTCCGGGAAGGGTTGGCATTAACACCATATATTTT.

This chain links TRBV29-1 with TRBJ1-2; D uncertain. V lost 3 bases and J lost 8, with 10 bases in between. The CDR3 consists of 11 residues. Germline V gene sequence: CDR1 SQVTM, CDR2 ANQGSEA. CDR3 sequence reads: CSVEGDLGYTF. The CDR3 nucleotides read TGCAGCGTTGAGGGCGATTTAGGCTACACCTTC.